This T cell receptor (beta chain) came from a study of cytomegalovirus exposure and HLA in healthy donors. The germline V gene has CDR1 SGHDT and CDR2 YYEEEE. V lost 0 bases to trimming and J lost 10 bases, with 10 bases between them. The CDR3 runs 12 residues. The PCR ran on 60 Vbeta and 13 Jbeta primers. Sequenced by immunoSEQ multiplex PCR; TCRdb stores in-frame clones only, minus some. The sample has around 120,000 clones; about four fifths are singletons. The clonotype originates from a female donor in good health and CMV-seropositive. Specimen: PBMCs. The rearrangement joins TRBV5-6 to TRBJ1-2; perhaps TRBD1 as D (5 bases). Here the CDR3 DNA reads TGTGCCAGCAGCTTGGAGGGGCCGGACTACACCTTC. This encodes CASSLEGPDYTF.